A selection of T cell receptor beta chains follows, all from one sample in a study of blood T cell repertoires in COVID-19. Sequencing was performed with immunoSEQ multiplex PCR; in TCRdb, only in-frame clones are kept and a portion is missing. Among about 60,000 clones listed, approximately 90% were seen once. The sample comprised peripheral blood. The receptors come from a human donor with active COVID-19. The donor label of this sample is uncertain. Both conserved end residues are part of each CDR3. D genes are given only for firm matches. Size is omitted from some rows. Given values are once, few, many or a class for expanded clones.

j_call	clone_size	v_call	d_call	cdr3_nt	cdr3_aa
TRBJ1-5	NA	TRBV10-2	NA	TGCGCCACCATGGATCAGGGCAGGGGAAATCAGCCCCAGCATTTT	CATMDQGRGNQPQHF
TRBJ1-2	once	TRBV18	NA	TGTGCCAGCTCGCAGGGGCCCGATGGCTACACCTTC	CASSQGPDGYTF
TRBJ2-4	NA	TRBV7-8	NA	TGTGCCAGCAGCTTAGCGGGCAGAAACATTCAGTACTTC	CASSLAGRNIQYF
TRBJ2-2	NA	TRBV5-1	NA	TGCGCCAGCAGCTTGGTAGCGAACACCGGGGAGCTGTTTTTT	CASSLVANTGELFF
TRBJ1-4	once	TRBV6-4	NA	TGTGCCAGCAGTCCCCCGGGTGAAAAACTGTTTTTT	CASSPPGEKLFF
TRBJ2-7	NA	TRBV4-3	NA	TGCGCCAGCAGCATATTAGAAGGCAGCGCCTACGAGCAGTACTTC	CASSILEGSAYEQYF
TRBJ2-7	NA	TRBV5-1	NA	TGCGCCAGCAGCTTGACAGTGTACGAGCAGTACTTC	CASSLTVYEQYF
TRBJ2-7	NA	TRBV21-1	NA	TGTGCCAGCAGAATCTGTCCGGGACAGATATACGAGCAGTACTTC	CASRICPGQIYEQYF
TRBJ1-5	NA	TRBV2	NA	TGTGCCAGCAGTGACGTGACGGGTCAGCCCCAGCATTTT	CASSDVTGQPQHF
TRBJ2-1	NA	TRBV11-3	NA	TGTGCCAGCAGTCCTGCAACAGGAGACAATGAGCAGTTCTTC	CASSPATGDNEQFF
TRBJ2-5	NA	TRBV7-9	NA	TGTGCCAGCAGCCTCAGCTTAGGGAGTGTGGGGCAAGAGACCCAGTACTTC	CASSLSLGSVGQETQYF
TRBJ1-1	few	TRBV2	NA	TGTGCCAGCAGTGAGAGGGAAGGGTTCACTGAAGCTTTCTTT	CASSEREGFTEAFF
TRBJ2-1	NA	TRBV9	NA	TGTGCCAGCAGCTCGGGGGGCCTCTCCTACAATGAGCAGTTCTTC	CASSSGGLSYNEQFF
TRBJ2-1	NA	TRBV11-2	NA	TGTGCCAGCAGCCGAGACAGTTACAATGAGCAGTTCTTC	CASSRDSYNEQFF
TRBJ2-2	NA	TRBV7-3	NA	TGTGCCAGCAGCTTAAATCCGACTAGAGAGGGAACCGGGGAGCTGTTTTTT	CASSLNPTREGTGELFF
TRBJ2-7	NA	TRBV30	NA	TGTGCCTGGACAGGGGCTGCCTCCGAGCAGTACTTC	CAWTGAASEQYF
TRBJ1-2	once	TRBV28	NA	TGTGCCAGCAGTTTATACAGGGCCTATGGCTACACCTTC	CASSLYRAYGYTF
TRBJ2-1	NA	TRBV3-1/TRBV3-2	TRBD1	TGTGCCAGCAGCCTCTCGGACAGGTTAAAAGAAGAGCAGTTCTTC	CASSLSDRLKEEQFF
TRBJ1-3	once	TRBV13	NA	TGTGCCAGCAGCTTAGGGAGAGGCGGAAACACCATATATTTT	CASSLGRGGNTIYF
TRBJ2-2	NA	TRBV24-1	NA	TGTGCCACCAGTATTTTGGGTGGAGGAACCGGGGAGCTGTTTTTT	CATSILGGGTGELFF
TRBJ1-6	few	TRBV28	NA	TGTGCCAGCACTGCCCCCCGAGGACCCCTCCACTTT	CASTAPRGPLHF
TRBJ2-7	NA	TRBV3-1/TRBV3-2	NA	TGTGCCAGCAGCCAAGATATTCTCCCGGGGGAGCAGTACTTC	CASSQDILPGEQYF
TRBJ2-3	NA	TRBV5-4	TRBD2	TGTGCCAGCAGCTTGGCTAGCGGGGGCACAGATACGCAGTATTTT	CASSLASGGTDTQYF
TRBJ2-1	NA	TRBV2	TRBD2	TGTGCCAGCGGACTAGCATTTAGCTCCTACAATGAGCAGTTCTTC	CASGLAFSSYNEQFF
TRBJ2-3	NA	TRBV5-8	TRBD2	TGTGCCAGCAGCCAGCGGGGCCGTAGCACAGATACGCAGTATTTT	CASSQRGRSTDTQYF
TRBJ2-2	NA	TRBV2	NA	TGTGCCAGCAGTGATATACAGGGAATTCACGGGGAGCTGTTTTTT	CASSDIQGIHGELFF
TRBJ1-1	NA	TRBV2	NA	TGTGCCAGCCTAGGGGACGGAGGAGGGACTGAAGCTTTCTTT	CASLGDGGGTEAFF
TRBJ2-3	NA	TRBV3-1/TRBV3-2	TRBD2	TGTGCCAGCAGCCAAGGCGGGGGGCATAGCACAGATACGCAGTATTTT	CASSQGGGHSTDTQYF
TRBJ1-1	NA	TRBV6-1	TRBD1	TGTGCCAGCAGTGAAGGGCCGGGACAGGGGGCAGCTGAAGCTTTCTTT	CASSEGPGQGAAEAFF
TRBJ1-1	NA	TRBV29-1	NA	TGCAGCGTTGGAATCGGGGGAGGAGGAAACACTGAAGCTTTCTTT	CSVGIGGGGNTEAFF
TRBJ2-7	NA	TRBV12-3/TRBV12-4	NA	TGTGCCAGCGGGACCGGGACAACCTACGAGCAGTACTTC	CASGTGTTYEQYF
TRBJ2-7	NA	TRBV9	TRBD1	TGTGCCAGCAGCGTAGTGGGGACAGGGGGGGACGAGCAGTACTTC	CASSVVGTGGDEQYF
TRBJ2-6	NA	TRBV23-1	TRBD1	TGCGCCAGCAGTCAACTGGCCCGGGACAGTAGATCCTCTGGCGGCAACGTCCTGACTTTC	CASSQLARDSRSSGGNVLTF
TRBJ1-2	NA	TRBV28	NA	TGTGCCAGCAGTTGGGGGGGGAGGAATGGCTACACCTTC	CASSWGGRNGYTF
TRBJ2-5	once	TRBV28	NA	TGTGCCAGCAGTCCTCAGCGGGCGAGGGGTGGGACCCAGTACTTC	CASSPQRARGGTQYF
TRBJ1-1	NA	TRBV6-5	NA	TGTGCCAGCAGTTACTCCAGGGTTGGGCGGAAATCTGAAGCTTTCTTT	CASSYSRVGRKSEAFF
TRBJ1-5	NA	TRBV2	NA	TGTGCCAGCAGTGAAACGAGGGGGTGGCAGCCCCAGCATTTT	CASSETRGWQPQHF
TRBJ1-3	NA	TRBV5-1	NA	TGCGCCAGCAGCTTGTCGGGTTACTCTGGAAACACCATATATTTT	CASSLSGYSGNTIYF
TRBJ1-2	NA	TRBV5-8	NA	TGTGCCAGCAGCTTGGTCCGCTATGGCTACACCTTC	CASSLVRYGYTF
TRBJ1-2	NA	TRBV5-1	TRBD1	TGCGCCAGCAGCTTGGCCCCCACAGGGGAGGTCTATGGCTACACCTTC	CASSLAPTGEVYGYTF
TRBJ1-4	NA	TRBV19	NA	TGTGCCAGTAGTAACCAGGATGCAACTAATGAAAAACTGTTTTTT	CASSNQDATNEKLFF
TRBJ2-7	NA	TRBV29-1	NA	TGCAGCGCTAAGACGACCGGGTACTACGAGCAGTACTTC	CSAKTTGYYEQYF
TRBJ2-1	NA	TRBV6-5	NA	TGTGCCAGCAGTTACTCTGGCAGGAAGGAGCAGTTCTTC	CASSYSGRKEQFF
TRBJ2-7	NA	TRBV7-6	NA	TGTGCCAGCAGCTTAGGCGGCAGCGCCTACGAGCAGTACTTC	CASSLGGSAYEQYF
TRBJ1-5	NA	TRBV7-6	NA	TGTGCCAGCAGCTTACTTGGGGCGGATAGCAATCAGCCCCAGCATTTT	CASSLLGADSNQPQHF
TRBJ1-5	NA	TRBV30	NA	TGTGCCTGGAGTGTCCCCGGGCAGGGATATCAGCCCCAGCATTTT	CAWSVPGQGYQPQHF
TRBJ2-2	few	TRBV30	NA	TGTGCCTGGAGTGTACTTACAGGAAACACCGGGGAGCTGTTTTTT	CAWSVLTGNTGELFF
TRBJ1-1	NA	TRBV28	TRBD1	TGTGCCAGCAGCATCAGGGGGCGGTTCACTGAAGCTTTCTTT	CASSIRGRFTEAFF
TRBJ2-1	NA	TRBV5-1	TRBD2	TGCGCCAGCAGCCCAGGACTAGCGGGGGGCAATGAGCAGTTCTTC	CASSPGLAGGNEQFF
TRBJ1-2	NA	TRBV6-5	TRBD1	TGTGCCAGCAGAGACGGACAGGGGGACTATGGCTACACCTTC	CASRDGQGDYGYTF
TRBJ1-2	NA	TRBV4-3	NA	TGCGCCAGCAGCCAAGATCAAGGGGGATATGGCTACACCTTC	CASSQDQGGYGYTF
TRBJ2-1	NA	TRBV7-2	TRBD1	TGTGCCAGCAGACCCGACAGGGGGAGCTTTAATGAGCAGTTCTTC	CASRPDRGSFNEQFF
TRBJ2-5	NA	TRBV27	TRBD1	TGTGCCAGCAGCTCTCGGGACAGCCAAGAGACCCAGTACTTC	CASSSRDSQETQYF
TRBJ2-1	NA	TRBV24-1	TRBD2	TGTGCCACCAGTGACTTTACTAGCGGGGAGCAGTTCTTC	CATSDFTSGEQFF
TRBJ1-1	NA	TRBV5-5	NA	TGTGCCAGCAGCTTGGATAGAGTTATGAACACTGAAGCTTTCTTT	CASSLDRVMNTEAFF
TRBJ2-4	NA	TRBV28	TRBD2	TGTGCCAGCAGTTCGGGACTAGCGGTTACTCTAGCCAAAAACATTCAGTACTTC	CASSSGLAVTLAKNIQYF
TRBJ2-2	NA	TRBV5-1	NA	TGCGCCAGCAGCTTGGAGGGAGTTCCGAACACCGGGGAGCTGTTTTTT	CASSLEGVPNTGELFF
TRBJ2-2	NA	TRBV7-3	TRBD1	TGTGCCAGCAGCCCGGGACAGCACACCGGGGAGCTGTTTTTT	CASSPGQHTGELFF
TRBJ2-1	NA	TRBV7-3	TRBD2	TGTGCCAGCAGCCCCGGGACTAGCGGGGGGGCCGGACCGATTGAGCAGTTCTTC	CASSPGTSGGAGPIEQFF